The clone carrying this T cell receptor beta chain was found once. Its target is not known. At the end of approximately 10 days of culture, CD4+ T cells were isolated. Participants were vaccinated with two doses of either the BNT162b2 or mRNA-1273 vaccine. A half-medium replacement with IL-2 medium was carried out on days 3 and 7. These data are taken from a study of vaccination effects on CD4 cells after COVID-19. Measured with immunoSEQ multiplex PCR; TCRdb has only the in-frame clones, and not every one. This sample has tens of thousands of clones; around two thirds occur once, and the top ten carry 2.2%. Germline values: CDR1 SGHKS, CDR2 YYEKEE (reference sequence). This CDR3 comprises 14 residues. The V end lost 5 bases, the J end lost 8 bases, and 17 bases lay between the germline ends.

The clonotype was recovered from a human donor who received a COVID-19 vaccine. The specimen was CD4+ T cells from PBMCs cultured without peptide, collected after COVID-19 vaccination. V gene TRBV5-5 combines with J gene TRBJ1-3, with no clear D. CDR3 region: CASSLSYAGDTIYF. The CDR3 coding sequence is TGTGCCAGCAGTCTTAGCTACGCCGGGGACACCATATATTTT.